This T cell receptor (beta chain) stems from a study of T cells in localized non-small cell lung cancer. Germline values: CDR1 SGHNT, CDR2 YENEEA. With 5 bases clipped from V and 8 bases from J, the junction kept 7 bases outside the gene matches. The CDR3 has 14 residues. Clones were sequenced by immunoSEQ multiplex PCR, and TCRdb holds only the in-frame ones, with some missing. Here the sample spans approximately 580 clones, about a third being singletons. Study-level findings and limits: In adjacent lung appeared a median roughly 56 of the top 100 tumor clones.

Remarks on this clone: Its specificity is not known.

The sequence derives from a man between 40 and 75 years old with stage I lung adenocarcinoma. The chain employs TRBV11-3 and TRBJ1-2; 11 bases align to TRBD1. Material: normal lung tissue next to the tumor, obtained before any cancer treatment. The CDR3 nucleotides read TGTGCCAGCAGCCCCGGGACAGGGGGATCCGGCTACACCTTC. Translated, it gives CASSPGTGGSGYTF.